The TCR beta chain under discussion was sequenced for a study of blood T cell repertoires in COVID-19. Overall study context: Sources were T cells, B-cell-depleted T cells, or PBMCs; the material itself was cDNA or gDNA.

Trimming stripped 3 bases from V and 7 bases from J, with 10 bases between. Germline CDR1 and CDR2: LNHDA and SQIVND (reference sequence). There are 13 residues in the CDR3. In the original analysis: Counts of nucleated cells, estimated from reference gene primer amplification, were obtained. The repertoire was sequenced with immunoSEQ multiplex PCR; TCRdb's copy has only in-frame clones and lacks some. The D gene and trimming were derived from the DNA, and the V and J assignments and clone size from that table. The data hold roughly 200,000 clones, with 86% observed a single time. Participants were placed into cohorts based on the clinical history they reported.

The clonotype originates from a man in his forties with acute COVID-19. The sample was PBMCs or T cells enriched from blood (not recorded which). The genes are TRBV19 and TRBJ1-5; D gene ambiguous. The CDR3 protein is CASSIDFDQPQHF. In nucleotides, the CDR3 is TGTGCCAGTAGTATTGACTTCGACCAGCCCCAGCATTTT.